This T cell receptor beta chain was sequenced during a study of T cells after somatic rescue of genetic block (dated by TCRdb to the early 2020s). About the study as a whole: What the study looked at was long-term robustness, specifically in a T-cell system that came about through somatic rescue of a genetic block in T-cell development.

As for this clone: Its antigen remains undetermined. No much larger clone exists at a distance of one base, and base qualities are not known.

Library method: the immunoSEQ multiplex PCR assay. TCRdb's version of the immuneACCESS table is confined to in-frame rearrangements and falls short of the full clone set. An unresolved V gene accounts for under half of the shortfall where checked; the remainder is of unknown origin. This sample gives 12,000 to 15,000 clones in total; approximately 71% of them show up just once. Jointly, the top ten make up around 30% of the sample. Measured from the cysteine to the phenylalanine, the CDR3 is 15 residues long. Only the CDR3 DNA is retained, 45 bases long and in frame from the first base. V has 3 bases trimmed and J has 8 bases trimmed; junction bases matching no gene number 7. The germline V gene encodes CDR1 MDHEN and CDR2 SYDVKM.

This TCR was recovered from a man between 18 and 29 years old. Sequences were obtained from peripheral blood mononuclear cells (PBMCs). Recombination linked TRBV28 to TRBJ1-2; a stretch of 12 junction bases matches TRBD1. The nucleotide sequence is TGTGCCAGCAGTTTGACCGGGACAGGGGGCAGAGGCTACACCTTC. It specifies CASSLTGTGGRGYTF.